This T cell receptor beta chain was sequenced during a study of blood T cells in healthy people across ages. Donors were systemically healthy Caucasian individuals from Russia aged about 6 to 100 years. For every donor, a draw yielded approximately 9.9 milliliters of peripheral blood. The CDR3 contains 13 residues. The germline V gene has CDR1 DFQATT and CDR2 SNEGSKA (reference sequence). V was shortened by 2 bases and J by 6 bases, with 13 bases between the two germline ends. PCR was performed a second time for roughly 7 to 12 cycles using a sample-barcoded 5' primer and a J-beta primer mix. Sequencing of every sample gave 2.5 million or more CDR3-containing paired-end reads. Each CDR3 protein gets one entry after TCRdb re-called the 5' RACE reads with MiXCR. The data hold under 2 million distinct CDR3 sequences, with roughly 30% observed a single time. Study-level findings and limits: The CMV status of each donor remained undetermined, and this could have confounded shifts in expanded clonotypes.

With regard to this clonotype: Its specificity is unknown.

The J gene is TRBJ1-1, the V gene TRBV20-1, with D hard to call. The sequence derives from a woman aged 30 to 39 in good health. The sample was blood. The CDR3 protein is CSARQASVPEAFF. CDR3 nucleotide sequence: TGCAGTGCTAGACAGGCATCAGTGCCTGAAGCTTTCTTT.